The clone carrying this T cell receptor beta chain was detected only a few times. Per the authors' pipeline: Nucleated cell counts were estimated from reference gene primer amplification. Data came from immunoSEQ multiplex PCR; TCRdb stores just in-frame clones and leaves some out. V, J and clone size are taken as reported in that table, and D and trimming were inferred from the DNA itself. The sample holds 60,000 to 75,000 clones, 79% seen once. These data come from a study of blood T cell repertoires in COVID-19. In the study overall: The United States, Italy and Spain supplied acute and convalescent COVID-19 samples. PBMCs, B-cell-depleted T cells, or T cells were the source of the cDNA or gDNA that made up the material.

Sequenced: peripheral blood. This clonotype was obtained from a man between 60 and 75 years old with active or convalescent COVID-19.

The chain's CDR3 is CSVERTSGGETQYF. DNA of the CDR3: TGCAGCGTTGAGAGGACTAGCGGAGGGGAGACCCAGTACTTC. The chain uses TRBV29-1 and TRBJ2-5; 10 bases fit TRBD2. This CDR3 is built from 14 residues. The J segment lost 5 bases and the V segment lost 3 bases, leaving 6 bases of the junction unmatched. Germline V lookup: CDR1 SQVTM, CDR2 ANQGSEA.